A single sample gave rise to the 18 T cell receptor beta chains below, sequenced in a study of regulatory T cells in long-lasting Graves disease. Described time point: newly diagnosed GD, antithyroid drugs for less than 3 months. RNA isolated from PBMCs was used to make the TCR library. Combining iRepertoire HTBI primers with Arm-PCR of CDR3 regions, the authors built TCR beta libraries. TCRdb analysed the multiplex PCR reads with MiXCR anew, one entry per CDR3 protein. The sample consists of around 250,000 distinct CDR3 sequences, about 18% of them appearing once. The specimen was peripheral blood mononuclear cells (PBMCs), collected at new diagnosis, from a patient treated with antithyroid drugs. The source of these receptors is a female donor with Graves disease.

This clonotype was counted many times. A junction end diverges from the germline sequence, so it may reflect a read error. The chain recombines TRBV19 with TRBJ2-1; 9 positions agree with TRBD1. Germline V gene data show CDR1 as LNHDA and CDR2 as SQIVND (reference sequence). There are 11 residues in the CDR3. CDR3 nucleotides: TGTGCCAGTAGTTCCCGGGACAGGGTCGTCTTC. It specifies CASSSRDRVVF.

The rearrangement joins TRBV2 to TRBJ2-1; 7 bases align to TRBD2. Unmatched junction bases numbered 5, after V lost 1 base and J lost 14 bases. Germline V CDR1 and CDR2: SNHLY, FYNNEI. There are 12 residues in the CDR3. This CDR3 reads CASSEDLREKFF. The CDR3 bases are TGTGCCAGCAGTGAAGATCTGCGGGAGAAGTTCTTC.

This clonotype was observed a few times. This chain links TRBV5-5 with TRBJ2-7, with 9 bases matching TRBD1. The V and J ends lost 2 bases and 9 bases, in that order; junction bases with no gene match: 12. Germline V gives CDR1 SGHKS, CDR2 YYEKEE (reference sequence). The CDR3 covers 15 residues. CDR3 sequence reads: CASSFTPGQGKGQYF. CDR3 bases: TGTGCCAGCAGCTTTACGCCGGGACAGGGTAAAGGGCAGTACTTC.

This clonotype appeared many times. The rearrangement links TRBV14 to TRBJ2-7; 7 positions agree with TRBD2. With V trimmed by 1 base and J by 7 bases, 7 bases remained unmatched. CDR1 and CDR2 (germline): SGHDN, FVKESK. This CDR3 comprises 14 residues. CDR3 region: CASSQAGGSGEQYF. The CDR3 DNA reads TGTGCCAGCAGCCAAGCGGGCGGGAGTGGGGAGCAGTACTTC.

This clonotype has ten or more counts. The chain links TRBV6-2 or TRBV6-3 to TRBJ1-2; 8 bases agree with TRBD1. The trim removed 6 bases at V and 6 bases at J, leaving 9 bases unmatched. CDR1 and CDR2 from the germline V gene are MNHEY and SVGEGT. The CDR3 loop spans 14 amino acids. Written as DNA, the CDR3 is TGTGCCAGCAGCCCCGCGGACAGGGTAAATGGCTACACCTTC. Translating it yields CASSPADRVNGYTF.

The J gene is TRBJ1-2, the V gene TRBV7-2, with 10 bases matching TRBD1. Trimming took 5 bases from V and 11 from J; bases not matched to a gene: 8. Germline CDR1 and CDR2: SGHTA and FQGNSA. The CDR3 is made up of 13 amino acids. CDR3 sequence reads: CASSKGQGLVYTF. CDR3 coding DNA: TGTGCCAGCAGCAAGGGACAGGGGCTAGTTTACACCTTC. Full variable domain (outside the CDR3, taken from reference TRBV7-2 and TRBJ1-2): GAGVSQSPSNKVTEKGKDVELRCDPISGHTALYWYRQSLGQGLEFLIYFQGNSAPDKSGLPSDRFSAERTGGSVSTLTIQRTQQEDSAVYLCASSKGQGLVYTFGSGTRLTVV.

This clonotype was seen ten or more times. The chain carries TRBV9 and TRBJ1-1; D unclear. Germline V gives CDR1 SGDLS, CDR2 YYNGEE. CDR3 length: 14 residues. V shed 0 bases and J shed 5 bases, with 11 bases lying between them. The CDR3, as DNA: TGTGCCAGCAGCGTAGATACAATCCAGACTGAAGCTTTCTTT. This sequence encodes CASSVDTIQTEAFF.

The rearrangement joins TRBV20-1 to TRBJ1-5; D uncertain. Looked up from germline, CDR1 is DFQATT and CDR2 is SNEGSKA (reference sequence). V shed 2 bases and J shed 5 bases, with 13 bases lying between them. The CDR3 has 14 residues. CDR3 nucleotides: TGCAGTGCTAGATTTGCAGGACCTGATCAGCCCCAGCATTTT. This codes for CSARFAGPDQPQHF.

This clonotype was seen many times. This CDR3 is CASSDYEDLEAFF. The CDR3 DNA is TGTGCCAGCAGTGATTACGAGGACCTTGAAGCTTTCTTT. The chain links TRBV6-1 to TRBJ1-1; D unclear. The CDR3 has 13 residues. Germline V gene lookup returns CDR1 MNHNS and CDR2 SASEGT. V was pared by 3 bases and J by 7 bases, with 12 bases between.

This chain joins TRBV7-2 and TRBJ2-1, with 9 bases aligning to TRBD2. The V gene end was trimmed by 4 bases and the J gene end by 5 bases; junction bases not matched to a gene: 3. Germline CDR1 and CDR2: SGHTA and FQGNSA. The CDR3 length is 14 residues. CDR3 bases: TGTGCCAGCAGCTCGACTAGCGGTGACAATGAGCAGTTCTTC. Translation: CASSSTSGDNEQFF.

This clonotype has at least ten counts. This rearrangement joins TRBV16 to TRBJ1-1; D ambiguous. The CDR3 is made up of 15 amino acids. Trimming shortened V by 3 bases and J by 4 bases, and 15 bases separated the two germline ends. Germline CDR1 is KGHSY and CDR2 is FQNENV. CDR3 region: CASSHPREGRTEAFF. CDR3 in DNA: TGTGCCAGCAGCCATCCAAGGGAGGGTCGCACTGAAGCTTTCTTT.

This clonotype was seen repeatedly, ten times or more. The V call is TRBV20-1, the J call TRBJ2-5, with TRBD1 matching 7 bases. The CDR3 runs to 13 residues. The germline gives CDR1 DFQATT, CDR2 SNEGSKA (reference sequence). Trimming removed 5 bases from V and 5 bases from J; junction bases left unmatched: 8. Here the CDR3 DNA reads TGCAGTGCTCCTCGACAGGGCGGGGAGACCCAGTACTTC. The encoded protein is CSAPRQGGETQYF.

This clonotype was picked up many times. The rearrangement links TRBV11-2 to TRBJ1-2, with 7 bases matching TRBD1. There are 15 residues in the CDR3. Germline V gene data show CDR1 as SGHAT and CDR2 as FQNNGV. J was trimmed by 0 bases and V by 5 bases; bases with no gene match: 6. The CDR3 reads CASSPRTGANYGYTF. The CDR3, as DNA: TGTGCCAGCAGCCCCCGGACAGGAGCTAACTATGGCTACACCTTC.

This clonotype was observed at least ten times. J is TRBJ1-5 and V is TRBV10-3; 10 bases agree with TRBD1. The CDR3 runs to 13 residues. The germline V gene has CDR1 ENHRY and CDR2 SYGVKD. J was trimmed by 5 bases and V by 6 bases; bases with no gene match: 1. The CDR3 loop reads CAIRDRGDQPQHF. The CDR3 region has the DNA TGTGCCATCAGGGACAGGGGGGATCAGCCCCAGCATTTT.

The CDR3 region has the DNA TGTGCCAGCATGGAGGGTCCAGGCTATGGCTACACCTTC. Protein product: CASMEGPGYGYTF. This rearrangement joins TRBV6-1 to TRBJ1-2; no firm D call. The V end lost 7 bases, the J end lost 4 bases, and 13 bases lay between the germline ends. This CDR3 spans 13 amino acids. From germline, CDR1 is MNHNS and CDR2 SASEGT.

The V and J genes are TRBV6-2 or TRBV6-3 and TRBJ1-2; D gene uncertain. The CDR3 is 14 residues long. Germline loops: CDR1 MNHEY, CDR2 SVGEGT. With 0 bases removed from V and 4 bases from J, the gap between germline ends came to 9 bases. CDR3 region: CASSYSVGIYGYTF. CDR3 in DNA: TGTGCCAGCAGTTACTCGGTCGGGATCTATGGCTACACCTTC.

This clonotype was observed many times. The chain carries TRBV6-1 and TRBJ2-5; 10 nucleotides match TRBD1. The CDR3 length is 18 residues. Germline CDR1 reads MNHNS; CDR2 reads SASEGT. The trim removed 6 bases at V and 2 bases at J, leaving 15 bases unmatched. The CDR3 DNA follows: TGTGCCAGCAGCCACCGGGACAGGGGACAAGGGTGGCAAGAGACCCAGTACTTC. This codes for CASSHRDRGQGWQETQYF.

This clonotype appeared many times. The genes are TRBV19 and TRBJ2-7, with TRBD2 identical over 12 bases. Germline values: CDR1 LNHDA, CDR2 SQIVND (reference sequence). V lost 8 bases, J lost 7 bases, and 9 bases stayed unmatched. The CDR3 consists of 14 residues. CDR3: CASRGTGTSGEQYF. The CDR3 nucleotides read TGTGCCAGTCGGGGAACGGGGACTAGCGGGGAGCAGTACTTC.